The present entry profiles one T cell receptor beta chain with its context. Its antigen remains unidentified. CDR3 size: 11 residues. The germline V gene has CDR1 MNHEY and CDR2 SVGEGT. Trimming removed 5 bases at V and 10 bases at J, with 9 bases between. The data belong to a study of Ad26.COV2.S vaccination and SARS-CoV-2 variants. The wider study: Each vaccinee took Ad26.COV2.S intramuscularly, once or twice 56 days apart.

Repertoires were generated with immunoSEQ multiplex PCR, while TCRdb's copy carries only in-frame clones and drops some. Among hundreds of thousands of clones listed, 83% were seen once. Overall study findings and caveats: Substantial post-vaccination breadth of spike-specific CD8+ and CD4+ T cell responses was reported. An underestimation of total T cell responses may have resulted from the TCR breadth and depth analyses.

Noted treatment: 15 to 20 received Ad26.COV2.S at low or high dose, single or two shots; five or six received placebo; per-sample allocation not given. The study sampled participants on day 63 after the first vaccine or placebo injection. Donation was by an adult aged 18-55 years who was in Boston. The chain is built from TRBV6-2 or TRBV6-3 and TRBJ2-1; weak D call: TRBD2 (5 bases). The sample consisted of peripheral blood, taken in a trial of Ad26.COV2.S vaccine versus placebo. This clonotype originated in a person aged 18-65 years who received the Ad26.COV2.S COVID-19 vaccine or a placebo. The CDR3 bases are TGTGCCAGCAGTCTGACGGGAGAGCAGTTCTTC. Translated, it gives CASSLTGEQFF.